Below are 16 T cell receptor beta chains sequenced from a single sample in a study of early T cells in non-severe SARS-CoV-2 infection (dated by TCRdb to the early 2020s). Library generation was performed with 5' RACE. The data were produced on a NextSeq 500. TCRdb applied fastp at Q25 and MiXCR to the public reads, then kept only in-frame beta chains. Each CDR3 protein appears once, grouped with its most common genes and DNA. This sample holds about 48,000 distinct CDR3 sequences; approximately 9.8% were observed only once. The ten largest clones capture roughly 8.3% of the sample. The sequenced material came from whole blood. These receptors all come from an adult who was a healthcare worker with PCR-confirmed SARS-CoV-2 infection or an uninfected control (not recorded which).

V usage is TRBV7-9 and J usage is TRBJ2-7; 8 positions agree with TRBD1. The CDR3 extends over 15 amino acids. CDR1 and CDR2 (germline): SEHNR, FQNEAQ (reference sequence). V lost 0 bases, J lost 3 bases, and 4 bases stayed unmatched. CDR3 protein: CASSLATDRVYEQYF. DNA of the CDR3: TGTGCCAGCAGCTTAGCGACGGACAGGGTCTACGAGCAGTACTTC. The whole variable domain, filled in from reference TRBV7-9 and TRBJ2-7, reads DTGVSQNPRHKITKRGQNVTFRCDPISEHNRLYWYRQTLGQGPEFLTYFQNEAQLEKSRLLSDRFSAERPKGSFSTLEIQRTEQGDSAMYLCASSLATDRVYEQYFGPGTRLTVT.

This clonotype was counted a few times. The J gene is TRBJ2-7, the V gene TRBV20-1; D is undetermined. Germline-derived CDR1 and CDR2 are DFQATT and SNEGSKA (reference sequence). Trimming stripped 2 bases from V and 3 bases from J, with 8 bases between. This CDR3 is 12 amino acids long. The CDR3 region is CSARSTIYEQYF. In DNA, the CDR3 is TGCAGTGCTAGATCCACCATCTACGAGCAGTACTTC.

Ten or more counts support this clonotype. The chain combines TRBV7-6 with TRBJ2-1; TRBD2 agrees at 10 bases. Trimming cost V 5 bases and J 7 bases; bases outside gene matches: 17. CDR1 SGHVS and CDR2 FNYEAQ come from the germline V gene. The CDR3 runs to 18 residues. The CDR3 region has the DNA TGTGCCAGCAGCCCCACTAGCGGGATCCGACGGGACGTGAATGAGCAGTTCTTC. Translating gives CASSPTSGIRRDVNEQFF. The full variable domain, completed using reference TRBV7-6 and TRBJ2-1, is GAGVSQSPRYKVTKRGQDVALRCDPISGHVSLYWYRQALGQGPEFLTYFNYEAQQDKSGLPNDRFSAERPEGSISTLTIQRTEQRDSAMYRCASSPTSGIRRDVNEQFFGPGTRLTVL.

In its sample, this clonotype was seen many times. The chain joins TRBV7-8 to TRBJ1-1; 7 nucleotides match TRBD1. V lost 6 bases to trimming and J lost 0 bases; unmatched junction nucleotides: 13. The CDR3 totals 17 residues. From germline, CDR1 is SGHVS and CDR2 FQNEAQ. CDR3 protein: CASRPTGTAVLNTEAFF. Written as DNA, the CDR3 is TGTGCCAGCAGACCGACCGGGACAGCAGTTTTGAACACTGAAGCTTTCTTT.

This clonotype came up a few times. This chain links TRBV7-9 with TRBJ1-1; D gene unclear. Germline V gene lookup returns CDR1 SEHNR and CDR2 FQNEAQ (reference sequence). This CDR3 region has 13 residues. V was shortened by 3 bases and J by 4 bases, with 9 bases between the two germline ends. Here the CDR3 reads CASSFSRGTEAFF. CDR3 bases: TGTGCCAGCAGCTTCTCGCGGGGCACTGAAGCTTTCTTT.

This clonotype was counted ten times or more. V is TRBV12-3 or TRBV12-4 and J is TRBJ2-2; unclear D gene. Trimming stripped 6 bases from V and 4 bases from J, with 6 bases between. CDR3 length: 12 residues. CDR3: CASRPLTGELFF. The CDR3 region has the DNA TGTGCCAGCAGACCGCTCACCGGGGAGCTGTTTTTT.

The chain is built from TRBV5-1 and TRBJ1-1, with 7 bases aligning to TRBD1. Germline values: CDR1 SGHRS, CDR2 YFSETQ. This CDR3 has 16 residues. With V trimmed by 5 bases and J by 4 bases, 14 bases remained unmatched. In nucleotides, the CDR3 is TGCGCCAGCAGTTTATCGGAGGGGGCGAGCTTCACTGAAGCTTTCTTT. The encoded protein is CASSLSEGASFTEAFF.

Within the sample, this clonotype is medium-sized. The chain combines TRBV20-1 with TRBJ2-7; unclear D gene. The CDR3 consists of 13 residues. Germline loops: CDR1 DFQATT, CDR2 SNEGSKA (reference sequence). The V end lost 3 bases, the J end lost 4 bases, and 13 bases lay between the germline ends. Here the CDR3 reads CSASRPSSYEQYF. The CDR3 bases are TGCAGTGCTAGCCGCCCCAGCTCGTACGAGCAGTACTTC.

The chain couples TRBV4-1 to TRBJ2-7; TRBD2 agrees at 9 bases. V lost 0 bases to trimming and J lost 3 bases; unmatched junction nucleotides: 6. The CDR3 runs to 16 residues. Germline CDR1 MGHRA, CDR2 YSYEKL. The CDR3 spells CASSQDGAGGHYEQYF. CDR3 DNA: TGCGCCAGCAGCCAAGATGGGGCGGGAGGGCACTACGAGCAGTACTTC.

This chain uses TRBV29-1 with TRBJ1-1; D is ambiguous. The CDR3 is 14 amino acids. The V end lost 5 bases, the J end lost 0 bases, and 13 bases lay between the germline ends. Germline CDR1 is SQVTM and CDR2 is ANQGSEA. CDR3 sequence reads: CSVPFFSMNTEAFF. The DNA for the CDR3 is TGCAGCGTTCCCTTTTTTTCCATGAACACTGAAGCTTTCTTT.

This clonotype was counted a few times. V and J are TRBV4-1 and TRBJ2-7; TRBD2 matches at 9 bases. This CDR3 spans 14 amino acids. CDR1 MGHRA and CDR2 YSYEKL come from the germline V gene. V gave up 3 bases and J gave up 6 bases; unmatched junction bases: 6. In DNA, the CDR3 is TGCGCCAGCAGCCATAGCGGGAGTAGCGGCGAGCAGTACTTC. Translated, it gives CASSHSGSSGEQYF.

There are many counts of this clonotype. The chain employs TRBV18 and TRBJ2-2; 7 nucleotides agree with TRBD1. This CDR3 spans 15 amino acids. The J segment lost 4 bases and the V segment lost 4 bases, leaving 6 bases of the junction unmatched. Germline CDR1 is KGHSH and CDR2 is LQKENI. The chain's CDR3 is CASSLTDRATGELFF. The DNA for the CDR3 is TGTGCCAGCTCACTTACTGACAGGGCCACCGGGGAGCTGTTTTTT.

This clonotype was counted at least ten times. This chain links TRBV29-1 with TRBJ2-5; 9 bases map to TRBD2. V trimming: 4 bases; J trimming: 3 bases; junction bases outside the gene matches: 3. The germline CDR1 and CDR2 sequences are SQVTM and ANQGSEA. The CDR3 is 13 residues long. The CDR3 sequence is CSVAASGKETQYF. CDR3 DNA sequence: TGCAGCGTTGCGGCTAGCGGGAAAGAGACCCAGTACTTC.

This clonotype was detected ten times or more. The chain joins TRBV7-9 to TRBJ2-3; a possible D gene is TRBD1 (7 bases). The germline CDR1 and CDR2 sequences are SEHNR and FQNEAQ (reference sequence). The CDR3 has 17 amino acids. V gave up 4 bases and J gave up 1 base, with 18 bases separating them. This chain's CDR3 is CASSSQGGLRGTDTQYF. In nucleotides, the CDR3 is TGTGCCAGCAGCTCTCAGGGGGGCCTTCGGGGCACAGATACGCAGTATTTT.

The CDR3, as DNA: TGTGCCAGCAGTTCTAGCGGGCCGAGCTCCTACAATGAGCAGTTCTTC. The encoded protein is CASSSSGPSSYNEQFF. This chain joins TRBV28 and TRBJ2-1; 8 bases align to TRBD2. Germline V gene sequence: CDR1 MDHEN, CDR2 SYDVKM. With V trimmed by 4 bases and J by 0 bases, 5 bases remained unmatched. CDR3 length: 16 residues. The full variable domain, rest sourced from reference TRBV28 and TRBJ2-1, is DVKVTQSSRYLVKRTGEKVFLECVQDMDHENMFWYRQDPGLGLRLIYFSYDVKMKEKGDIPEGYSVSREKKERFSLILESASTNQTSMYLCASSSSGPSSYNEQFFGPGTRLTVL.

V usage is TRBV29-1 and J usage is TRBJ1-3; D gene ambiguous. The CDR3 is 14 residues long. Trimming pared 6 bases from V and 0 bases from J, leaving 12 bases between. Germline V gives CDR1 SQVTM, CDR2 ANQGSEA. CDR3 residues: CSVGSSSSGNTIYF. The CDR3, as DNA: TGCAGCGTCGGCAGCTCGAGCTCTGGAAACACCATATATTTT.